Following are 21 T cell receptor beta chains from one sample sequenced in a study of cytomegalovirus exposure and HLA in healthy donors. The table came from immunoSEQ multiplex PCR; TCRdb's copy has only in-frame clones and leaves some out. The sample lists 100,000 to 150,000 clones; 75% to 90% were seen once. What was sequenced was PBMCs. The receptors were gathered from a woman aged 18-29 years in good health and CMV-seronegative.

V is TRBV5-1 and J is TRBJ2-1, with 7 bases lining up with TRBD2. Germline CDR1 reads SGHRS; CDR2 reads YFSETQ. V lost 1 base to trimming and J lost 2 bases; unmatched junction nucleotides: 12. This CDR3 has 18 amino acids. This CDR3 reads CASSLMFASGLTYNEQFF. In DNA, the CDR3 is TGCGCCAGCAGCTTGATGTTTGCTAGCGGACTTACCTACAATGAGCAGTTCTTC.

This chain joins TRBV13 and TRBJ2-7, with D hard to call. This CDR3 spans 13 amino acids. Germline V gene sequence: CDR1 PRHDT, CDR2 FYEKMQ (reference sequence). V lost 6 bases and J lost 3, with 12 bases in between. The CDR3 DNA follows: TGTGCCAGCAGTTATTCAGGTTACTACGAGCAGTACTTC. Protein sequence: CASSYSGYYEQYF.

This chain links TRBV7-2 with TRBJ2-2; 9 positions match TRBD2. CDR3 size: 16 residues. J gave up 7 bases and V 1 base, and 7 bases lay outside the gene matches. CDR1 is SGHTA, CDR2 FQGNSA, per germline. DNA for the CDR3: TGTGCCAGCAGCTTAGTAGCGGGAGCCAGGGGCGGGGAGCTGTTTTTT. Translation: CASSLVAGARGGELFF.

The chain joins TRBV7-9 to TRBJ1-2, with D unresolved. The CDR3 spans 12 residues. Trimming removed 5 bases at V and 7 bases at J, with 11 bases between. Germline V lookup: CDR1 SEHNR, CDR2 FQNEAQ (reference sequence). In DNA, the CDR3 is TGTGCCAGCAGCGATTTAGATGGTGGCTACACCTTC. It specifies CASSDLDGGYTF.

The rearrangement links TRBV6-4 to TRBJ2-1; 10 nucleotides align to TRBD2. The ends lost 2 bases at V and 9 bases at J; junction bases unmatched: 10. Germline V gives CDR1 MRHNA, CDR2 SNTAGT. The CDR3 is 16 amino acids. CDR3 DNA: TGTGCCAGCAGTGACCTAAAGACTAGCGGGTTAGGTGAGCAGTTCTTC. It specifies CASSDLKTSGLGEQFF.

The genes are TRBV10-1 and TRBJ2-7; 7 bases match TRBD2. J gave up 3 bases and V 2 bases, and 7 bases lay outside the gene matches. Germline CDR1 and CDR2: WNHNN and SYGVQD (reference sequence). The CDR3 consists of 15 residues. Written as DNA, the CDR3 is TGCGCCAGCAGTGAGAGTCGGGGGGTAAGCTACGAGCAGTACTTC. Translation gives CASSESRGVSYEQYF.

The chain combines TRBV19 with TRBJ1-1; TRBD1 matches 8 bases. CDR3 length: 14 residues. Trimming cost V 9 bases and J 4 bases; bases outside gene matches: 10. Germline values: CDR1 LNHDA, CDR2 SQIVND (reference sequence). CDR3 in DNA: TGTGCCAGCCGGACAGGGAGACGGGGCACTGAAGCTTTCTTT. Its protein is CASRTGRRGTEAFF.

The chain is built from TRBV2 and TRBJ2-7; 8 nucleotides align to TRBD1. Germline V lookup: CDR1 SNHLY, CDR2 FYNNEI. V lost 8 bases and J lost 2; bases outside the gene matches: 8. The CDR3 has 14 amino acids. The DNA of the CDR3 is TGTGCCAGCCGTCCCCGACAGGGGCCCTACGAGCAGTACTTC. This sequence encodes CASRPRQGPYEQYF.

The chain couples TRBV28 to TRBJ2-7; D is perhaps TRBD1 (6 bases). The germline V gene has CDR1 MDHEN and CDR2 SYDVKM. Trimming stripped 6 bases from V and 5 bases from J, with 17 bases between. The CDR3 consists of 14 residues. The CDR3 reads CASRNQGLGDEQYF. CDR3 nucleotide sequence: TGTGCCAGCAGAAATCAGGGGCTTGGGGACGAGCAGTACTTC.

This chain links TRBV27 with TRBJ2-7, with TRBD1 identical over 9 bases. J was trimmed by 4 bases and V by 1 base; bases with no gene match: 8. The V gene's germline CDR1 is MNHEY and CDR2 SMNVEV (reference sequence). The CDR3 is made up of 16 amino acids. The CDR3: CASSLFAGQGNYEQYF. CDR3 in DNA: TGTGCCAGCAGTTTATTCGCAGGACAGGGGAATTACGAGCAGTACTTC.

This clone was seen only once. This chain's CDR3 is CASSVGTSGTVYGNEQFF. The DNA of the CDR3 is TGTGCCAGCAGCGTAGGGACTAGCGGGACCGTCTACGGGAATGAGCAGTTCTTC. The J gene is TRBJ2-1, the V gene TRBV7-6; 13 nucleotides line up with TRBD2. Trimming removed 5 bases from V and 7 bases from J; junction bases left unmatched: 14. This CDR3 is built from 18 residues. From germline, CDR1 is SGHVS and CDR2 FNYEAQ.

This chain uses TRBV29-1 with TRBJ1-3; no firm D call. The germline CDR1 and CDR2 sequences are SQVTM and ANQGSEA. The CDR3 is 13 amino acids. Trimming stripped 5 bases from V and 0 bases from J, with 8 bases between. CDR3 in amino acids: CSVQVSSGNTIYF. In DNA, the CDR3 is TGCAGCGTTCAGGTCAGCTCTGGAAACACCATATATTTT.

The gene calls are TRBV2 and TRBJ2-7; TRBD1 matches at 8 bases. With V trimmed by 6 bases and J by 2 bases, 6 bases remained unmatched. This CDR3 region has 14 residues. Germline CDR1 reads SNHLY; CDR2 reads FYNNEI. CDR3 bases: TGTGCCAGCAGGGAGGACAGGGCCACCTACGAGCAGTACTTC. Translation gives CASREDRATYEQYF.

The chain couples TRBV10-3 to TRBJ2-7; 12 bases fit TRBD2. Germline CDR1 and CDR2: ENHRY and SYGVKD. Trimming took 0 bases from V and 4 from J; bases not matched to a gene: 1. This CDR3 has 15 amino acids. This chain's CDR3 is CAISESLAGGYEQYF. In DNA form, the CDR3 reads TGTGCCATCAGTGAGTCGCTAGCGGGAGGGTACGAGCAGTACTTC.

This clone was seen a few times. The chain couples TRBV5-4 to TRBJ2-3; 7 nucleotides agree with TRBD2. Germline CDR1 and CDR2: SGHNT and YYREEE (reference sequence). V dropped 3 bases and J dropped 5; count of bases not matched to a gene: 6. This CDR3 is built from 14 residues. The CDR3 region has the DNA TGTGCCAGCAGCTCGGGACTATCAGGAGATACGCAGTATTTT. Translating it yields CASSSGLSGDTQYF.

The genes are TRBV5-1 and TRBJ2-1; 12 bases are a match to TRBD2. The CDR3 contains 15 residues. The germline V gene encodes CDR1 SGHRS and CDR2 YFSETQ. Germline trimming cut 3 bases from V and 8 bases from J; bases unmatched to any gene: 6. The CDR3 nucleotides are TGCGCCAGCAGCTCGACTAGCGGGGGACTGGATGAGCAGTTCTTC. Translating gives CASSSTSGGLDEQFF.

This chain links TRBV19 with TRBJ1-5, with D perhaps TRBD1 (5 bases). Germline values: CDR1 LNHDA, CDR2 SQIVND (reference sequence). CDR3 size: 15 residues. V dropped 6 bases and J dropped 0 bases, with 12 bases sitting between them. CDR3 region: CASRRRGDSNQPQHF. CDR3 in DNA: TGTGCCAGTAGAAGAAGGGGTGATAGCAATCAGCCCCAGCATTTT.

V is TRBV5-1 and J is TRBJ2-1; 11 positions match TRBD2. The CDR3 is 14 residues long. Germline CDR1 and CDR2: SGHRS and YFSETQ. After removal of 2 bases from V and 6 bases from J, the junction contained 1 base not matched to a gene. The CDR3 loop reads CASSLLAGVNEQFF. CDR3 nucleotides: TGCGCCAGCAGCTTACTAGCGGGAGTCAATGAGCAGTTCTTC.

The chain joins TRBV5-1 to TRBJ2-3; D remains ambiguous. Trimming removed 0 bases from V and 7 bases from J, with 12 bases in between. The CDR3 covers 14 residues. CDR1 and CDR2 (germline): SGHRS, YFSETQ. The chain's CDR3 is CASSLGTMENTQYF. DNA of the CDR3: TGCGCCAGCAGCTTGGGCACTATGGAGAATACGCAGTATTTT.

In the case of this clone: Its ends do not fully match the called genes, so a read error is possible. The V and J genes are TRBV27 and TRBJ2-7, with 8 bases matching TRBD1. Germline V gene sequence: CDR1 MNHEY, CDR2 SMNVEV (reference sequence). The CDR3 has 14 residues. CDR3 amino acids: CASSISGGPYEQYF. The CDR3 DNA reads TGTGCCAGCAGTATATCAGGGGGCCCCTACGAGCAGTACTTC.

The CDR3 sequence is CASSYLGTGDTEAFF. In DNA form, the CDR3 reads TGTGCCAGCAGTTACTTGGGGACAGGGGACACTGAAGCTTTCTTT. V gene TRBV6-5 combines with J gene TRBJ1-1, with 10 positions matching TRBD1. CDR1 is MNHEY, CDR2 SVGAGI, per germline. Trimming took 1 base from V and 3 from J; bases not matched to a gene: 2. CDR3 size: 15 residues.